This T cell receptor (beta chain) comes out of a study of blood T cell repertoires in COVID-19. Study overall: PBMCs, B-cell-depleted T cells, or T cells provided the cDNA or gDNA that made up the material.

TCRdb keeps only in-frame clones here, not all; method: immunoSEQ multiplex PCR. Altogether around 230,000 clones are present, about 79% being singletons, with the ten largest covering around 9.6%. This CDR3 has 19 residues. Unmatched junction bases numbered 7, after V lost 2 bases and J lost 0 bases. Germline V gene lookup returns CDR1 MDHEN and CDR2 SYDVKM. The chain has TRBV28 and TRBJ2-2, with 12 bases that match TRBD2. The specimen sequenced was peripheral blood. This TCR was recovered from a woman of 80 years or more with acute or convalescent COVID-19. CDR3 DNA sequence: TGTGCCAGCAGTTTAAAACCTAGCGGGGGGGTCGCGAACACCGGGGAGCTGTTTTTT. It codes for CASSLKPSGGVANTGELFF.